The source of this T cell receptor (beta chain) is a study of cytomegalovirus exposure and HLA in healthy donors. Germline CDR1 and CDR2: ENHRY and SYGVKD. The CDR3 runs 12 residues. V trimming: 2 bases; J trimming: 10 bases; junction bases outside the gene matches: 2. Primers: 60 Vbeta forward and 13 Jbeta reverse. Clones were sequenced by immunoSEQ multiplex PCR, and TCRdb holds only the in-frame ones, with some missing. In the table there are about 190,000 clones, about three quarters of which are singletons. Sequenced input: PBMCs. The TCR comes from a woman in her forties in good health and CMV-seronegative. The chain uses TRBV10-3 and TRBJ2-7, with 10 bases identical to TRBD2. This chain's CDR3 is CAISESGRVQYV. The DNA for the CDR3 is TGTGCCATCAGTGAGAGCGGGAGGGTACAGTACGTC.